The 5 T cell receptor beta chains in this list originate from one sample, sequenced in a study of blood T cell repertoires in COVID-19. Only in-frame clones appear in the TCRdb table, and some are missing; sequencing was by immunoSEQ multiplex PCR. The sample contains 56,000 or so clones, approximately 81% of which appear only once. The sequenced sample consisted of peripheral blood. The receptors derive from a woman older than 75 with acute or convalescent COVID-19.

This clone was observed a few times. The chain combines TRBV19 with TRBJ2-1, with 8 positions matching TRBD1. CDR1 LNHDA and CDR2 SQIVND come from the germline V gene (reference sequence). Trimming removed 0 bases from V and 8 bases from J; junction bases left unmatched: 9. This CDR3 has 16 residues. CDR3 residues: CASSIDWGRGRDEQFF. The CDR3, as DNA: TGTGCCAGTAGTATAGATTGGGGCAGGGGGCGGGATGAGCAGTTCTTC.

V usage is TRBV5-6 and J usage is TRBJ2-2; 10 bases align to TRBD1. With V trimmed by 3 bases and J by 8 bases, 7 bases remained unmatched. The CDR3 is 15 residues long. CDR1 and CDR2 (germline): SGHDT, YYEEEE. CDR3 nucleotides: TGTGCCAGCAGCTCCGGGACAGGGGATTGGGGGGAGCTGTTTTTT. Translating gives CASSSGTGDWGELFF. The whole variable domain, remainder taken from reference TRBV5-6 and TRBJ2-2, is DAGVTQSPTHLIKTRGQQVTLRCSPKSGHDTVSWYQQALGQGPQFIFQYYEEEERQRGNFPDRFSGHQFPNYSSELNVNALLLGDSALYLCASSSGTGDWGELFFGEGSRLTVL.

This clone was found once. This chain uses TRBV6-6 with TRBJ2-7; 11 bases align to TRBD2. Germline CDR1 is MNHNY and CDR2 is SVGAGI (reference sequence). The CDR3 sequence is 15 residues long. The junction had 6 bases not matched to a gene; V was cut back by 6 bases and J by 2 bases. CDR3 coding DNA: TGTGCCAGCAGCCATACTAGCGGGGGCCCCTACGAGCAGTACTTC. This encodes CASSHTSGGPYEQYF.

This clone was found a few times. V and J are TRBV5-1 and TRBJ1-2; the match to TRBD1 covers 8 bases. Unmatched junction bases numbered 3, after V lost 8 bases and J lost 3 bases. Looked up from germline, CDR1 is SGHRS and CDR2 is YFSETQ. This CDR3 has 12 amino acids. CDR3 DNA: TGCGCCAGTTCGACAGGGGACTATGGCTACACCTTC. It codes for CASSTGDYGYTF.

The chain has TRBV5-8 and TRBJ1-2; D is perhaps TRBD1 (6 bases). The germline CDR1 and CDR2 sequences are SGHTS and YDEGEE. With 2 bases removed from V and 7 bases from J, the gap between germline ends came to 18 bases. The CDR3 is made up of 15 amino acids. The CDR3: CASSFYQRGSGGYTF. For the CDR3, the DNA is TGTGCCAGCAGCTTTTATCAGAGGGGGTCCGGTGGCTACACCTTC.